A single sample gave rise to the 29 T cell receptor beta chains below, sequenced in a study of beta chain features in type 1 diabetes. The entirety of the isolated RNA underwent reverse transcription, so expressed TCRB transcripts were sequenced. The repertoire was sequenced with immunoSEQ multiplex PCR; TCRdb's copy has only in-frame clones and lacks some. The table shows 620,000 or so clones, with around 15% occurring only once. The sample taken for sequencing was naive CD4+ T cells from blood. Source of these receptors: a man younger than 35 in good health.

The chain uses TRBV10-3 and TRBJ1-4; D is perhaps TRBD1 (6 bases). Germline V gives CDR1 ENHRY, CDR2 SYGVKD. V was trimmed by 6 bases and J by 0 bases, leaving 8 bases between them. The CDR3 spans 14 residues. CDR3 sequence (DNA): TGTGCCATCAGGAGGGGGACAACTAATGAAAAACTGTTTTTT. Protein product: CAIRRGTTNEKLFF.

This clone was counted a few times. The chain combines TRBV9 with TRBJ1-1; a possible D gene is TRBD1 (5 bases). With 3 bases removed from V and 1 base from J, the gap between germline ends came to 13 bases. Germline-derived CDR1 and CDR2 are SGDLS and YYNGEE. The CDR3 spans 15 residues. The CDR3 reads CASSAGLWGNTEAFF. CDR3 in DNA: TGTGCCAGCAGCGCAGGGCTTTGGGGGAACACTGAAGCTTTCTTT.

The rearrangement links TRBV6-1 to TRBJ1-2; weak D call: TRBD1 (6 bases). Trimming cost V 5 bases and J 9 bases, with 22 bases left between them. This CDR3 is 15 amino acids long. Germline CDR1 is MNHNS and CDR2 is SASEGT. The CDR3 bases are TGTGCCAGCAGTTCCGCCGTGGCAGGGGCGGGGAGCTACACCTTC. Its protein product is CASSSAVAGAGSYTF.

This clone was counted between two and nine times. The chain carries TRBV5-4 and TRBJ2-7, with D possibly TRBD2 on 5 matching bases. The ends were cut back, 2 bases at V and 1 base at J, with 13 bases in the middle. Germline CDR1 reads SGHNT; CDR2 reads YYREEE (reference sequence). The CDR3 spans 15 residues. This CDR3 reads CASSFMTGISYEQYF. CDR3 DNA: TGTGCCAGCAGCTTCATGACCGGGATATCCTACGAGCAGTACTTC.

This clone showed up just a few times. This chain connects TRBV7-6 to TRBJ1-1, with D possibly TRBD1 on 5 matching bases. The germline CDR1 and CDR2 sequences are SGHVS and FNYEAQ. This CDR3 contains 15 residues. The germline V and J ends were trimmed by 2 bases and 1 base, with 11 bases remaining between them. For the CDR3, the DNA is TGTGCCAGCAGCTTATTGACAGCGCCGAACACTGAAGCTTTCTTT. As protein: CASSLLTAPNTEAFF.

The chain recombines TRBV7-2 with TRBJ1-5; D possibly corresponds to TRBD1 (5 bases). The ends were cut back, 3 bases at V and 5 bases at J, with 14 bases in the middle. The germline CDR1 and CDR2 sequences are SGHTA and FQGNSA. The CDR3 has 15 amino acids. This CDR3 reads CASSFSSTVDQPQHF. CDR3 nucleotide sequence: TGTGCCAGCAGCTTTAGTTCGACAGTGGATCAGCCCCAGCATTTT. The full variable domain, with the rest looked up from reference TRBV7-2 and TRBJ1-5, is GAGVSQSPSNKVTEKGKDVELRCDPISGHTALYWYRQSLGQGLEFLIYFQGNSAPDKSGLPSDRFSAERTGGSVSTLTIQRTQQEDSAVYLCASSFSSTVDQPQHFGDGTRLSIL.

J is TRBJ2-5 and V is TRBV2; D call uncertain. Germline values: CDR1 SNHLY, CDR2 FYNNEI. V lost 7 bases, J lost 5 bases, and 17 bases lay in between. This CDR3 has 14 residues. The CDR3 nucleotides are TGTGCCAGCAAAAAGGAGCCACCCCAGGAGACCCAGTACTTC. This gives the protein CASKKEPPQETQYF.

This chain uses TRBV4-3 with TRBJ2-5, with 7 bases identical to TRBD2. Trimming took 0 bases from V and 7 from J; bases not matched to a gene: 2. The CDR3 is 13 residues long. Germline CDR1 reads LGHNA; CDR2 reads YSLEER. This CDR3 is CASSQDPGGTQYF. The CDR3 bases are TGCGCCAGCAGCCAAGACCCGGGGGGGACCCAGTACTTC.

This clone has more than one count but fewer than ten. The J gene is TRBJ2-1, the V gene TRBV5-1; 12 bases line up with TRBD2. Germline CDR1 and CDR2: SGHRS and YFSETQ. The CDR3 is 14 residues long. V lost 5 bases to trimming and J lost 12 bases; unmatched junction nucleotides: 9. CDR3 protein: CASRDHGLAGTQFF. CDR3 bases: TGCGCCAGCAGGGATCATGGACTAGCGGGGACGCAGTTCTTC.

This chain joins TRBV29-1 and TRBJ2-5; D is undetermined. The CDR3 contains 13 residues. Trimming took off 3 bases at V and 4 bases at J, with 12 bases between the two ends. The germline V gene has CDR1 SQVTM and CDR2 ANQGSEA. The CDR3 sequence: CSVELQRGETQYF. CDR3 DNA sequence: TGCAGCGTTGAGCTGCAACGAGGAGAGACCCAGTACTTC.

This clone was seen only a few times. This rearrangement joins TRBV28 to TRBJ2-7; D gene unclear. Trimming removed 2 bases at V and 6 bases at J, with 2 bases between. The CDR3 totals 10 residues. Germline V gene sequence: CDR1 MDHEN, CDR2 SYDVKM. Here the CDR3 DNA reads TGTGCCAGCAGTTTAGTCGAGCAGTACTTC. Amino acids: CASSLVEQYF.

This clone was detected a few times. This sample also contains other DNA sequences that code for the same CDR3. The V gene is TRBV7-9, the J gene TRBJ1-1; D gene ambiguous. The CDR3 spans 13 residues. Between the trimmed V and J ends, which lost 3 bases and 4 bases, there was a span of 9 bases. In germline, CDR1 is SEHNR, CDR2 FQNEAQ (reference sequence). The CDR3 DNA is TGTGCCAGCAGCTTGAAGGGCGGCACTGAAGCTTTCTTT. Translation: CASSLKGGTEAFF.

There are a few counts of this clone. V usage is TRBV6-5 and J usage is TRBJ2-3, with 9 bases fitting TRBD1. The CDR3 has 15 amino acids. The ends lost 4 bases at V and 2 bases at J; junction bases unmatched: 4. The V gene's germline CDR1 is MNHEY and CDR2 SVGAGI. This chain's CDR3 is CASSSGQGNTDTQYF. Here the CDR3 DNA reads TGTGCCAGCAGTTCAGGACAGGGGAACACAGATACGCAGTATTTT.

This sequence joins TRBV6-5 and TRBJ1-2; TRBD1 is a possible D gene (5 bases). V shed 2 bases and J shed 0 bases, with 13 bases lying between them. The CDR3 has 16 amino acids. In germline, CDR1 is MNHEY, CDR2 SVGAGI. The CDR3 loop is CASSYGTGYSNYGYTF. CDR3 sequence (DNA): TGTGCCAGCAGTTACGGGACGGGTTACTCTAACTATGGCTACACCTTC.

The V and J genes are TRBV30 and TRBJ2-5; a possible D gene is TRBD1 (7 bases). The CDR3 consists of 13 residues. Looked up from germline, CDR1 is GTSNPN and CDR2 is SVGIG (reference sequence). With 8 bases removed from V and 4 bases from J, the gap between germline ends came to 17 bases. CDR3 DNA: TGTGCCCCCCCAGGGGGGAGGAGAGAGACCCAGTACTTC. Its protein is CAPPGGRRETQYF.

This clone was seen at least ten times. The rearrangement joins TRBV7-9 to TRBJ2-3; 7 nucleotides align to TRBD1. The CDR3 length is 14 residues. Germline lookup yields CDR1 SEHNR and CDR2 FQNEAQ (reference sequence). Germline trimming cut 5 bases from V and 3 bases from J; bases unmatched to any gene: 5. CDR3 sequence (DNA): TGTGCCAGCAGCCGGAGACAGGGTACAGATACGCAGTATTTT. Translation gives CASSRRQGTDTQYF. The entire variable domain, with the rest obtained from reference TRBV7-9 and TRBJ2-3, is as follows: DTGVSQNPRHKITKRGQNVTFRCDPISEHNRLYWYRQTLGQGPEFLTYFQNEAQLEKSRLLSDRFSAERPKGSFSTLEIQRTEQGDSAMYLCASSRRQGTDTQYFGPGTRLTVL.

This clone was seen only a few times. The chain recombines TRBV10-3 with TRBJ1-5; D uncertain. With 8 bases removed from V and 0 bases from J, the gap between germline ends came to 5 bases. The CDR3 is 12 residues long. The germline gives CDR1 ENHRY, CDR2 SYGVKD. The CDR3 DNA reads as TGTGCCATCTCTCATAGCAATCAGCCCCAGCATTTT. Its protein is CAISHSNQPQHF.

The V gene is TRBV2, the J gene TRBJ2-5; D may be TRBD2 (6 bases). V lost 6 bases and J lost 2, with 13 bases in between. Germline V CDR1 and CDR2: SNHLY, FYNNEI. The CDR3 extends over 14 amino acids. The CDR3 DNA reads TGTGCCAGCAGGGAGGGTACAGTACAAGAGACCCAGTACTTC. This encodes CASREGTVQETQYF.

A few counts support this clone. J is TRBJ2-7 and V is TRBV4-2; D call uncertain. The length of the CDR3 is 14 residues. Germline values: CDR1 LGHNA, CDR2 YNFKEQ. Trimming shortened V by 0 bases and J by 3 bases, and 9 bases separated the two germline ends. The CDR3 reads CASSQELRLYEQYF. The CDR3 region has the DNA TGTGCCAGCAGCCAAGAATTAAGGCTCTACGAGCAGTACTTC.

This rearrangement joins TRBV7-2 to TRBJ2-3; TRBD2 agrees at 12 bases. Germline V CDR1 and CDR2: SGHTA, FQGNSA. V trimming: 5 bases; J trimming: 2 bases; junction bases outside the gene matches: 5. The CDR3 loop spans 16 amino acids. CDR3 residues: CASSPLAGGTTDTQYF. Written as DNA, the CDR3 is TGTGCCAGCAGCCCTCTAGCGGGGGGGACCACAGATACGCAGTATTTT.

This clone was found a few times. J is TRBJ2-4 and V is TRBV7-2, with 10 bases fitting TRBD1. The germline CDR1 and CDR2 sequences are SGHTA and FQGNSA. This CDR3 is 17 amino acids long. With 5 bases clipped from V and 7 bases from J, the junction kept 14 bases outside the gene matches. The CDR3 coding sequence is TGTGCCAGCAGCCTCCGTCGACCCGGGACAGGGGAGAACATTCAGTACTTC. It is translated as CASSLRRPGTGENIQYF.

The rearrangement uses TRBV5-1 and TRBJ2-2, with D maybe TRBD1 (5 bases). The V end lost 7 bases, the J end lost 0 bases, and 10 bases lay between the germline ends. CDR3 length: 14 residues. CDR1 and CDR2 (germline): SGHRS, YFSETQ. CDR3 coding DNA: TGCGCCAGCCATTCCAGGGCGAACACCGGGGAGCTGTTTTTT. Translating gives CASHSRANTGELFF.

In this sample, this clone turned up a few times. The J gene is TRBJ1-4, the V gene TRBV28; possibly TRBD1 for D (5 bases). The CDR3 is made up of 14 amino acids. Germline lookup yields CDR1 MDHEN and CDR2 SYDVKM. Trimming took off 2 bases at V and 3 bases at J, with 7 bases between the two ends. The CDR3 spells CASSLRQSNEKLFF. The CDR3 nucleotides are TGTGCCAGCAGTTTAAGACAGTCTAATGAAAAACTGTTTTTT. The complete variable domain, with remaining parts taken from reference TRBV28 and TRBJ1-4, reads DVKVTQSSRYLVKRTGEKVFLECVQDMDHENMFWYRQDPGLGLRLIYFSYDVKMKEKGDIPEGYSVSREKKERFSLILESASTNQTSMYLCASSLRQSNEKLFFGSGTQLSVL.

The genes are TRBV5-1 and TRBJ2-2; tentative D call: TRBD1 (5 bases). Deletions cut 4 bases from V and 5 bases from J, with 9 bases between. CDR1 and CDR2 (germline): SGHRS, YFSETQ. The CDR3 loop spans 13 amino acids. CDR3 sequence: CASSVSGTGELFF. The CDR3 region has the DNA TGCGCCAGCAGCGTGTCAGGGACCGGGGAGCTGTTTTTT.

This chain joins TRBV29-1 and TRBJ2-3; 11 nucleotides match TRBD2. The germline V gene has CDR1 SQVTM and CDR2 ANQGSEA. V lost 8 bases and J lost 1; bases outside the gene matches: 8. This CDR3 has 15 residues. CDR3 in DNA: TGCAGCTTTCGACAGGGACTAGCGGGCACAGATACGCAGTATTTT. Its protein is CSFRQGLAGTDTQYF.

In nucleotides, the CDR3 is TGTGCCAGCAGCCCCAAAGACAGCGACAGGAACACCGGGGAGCTGTTTTTT. It codes for CASSPKDSDRNTGELFF. This chain joins TRBV14 and TRBJ2-2; D is perhaps TRBD1 (5 bases). The ends were cut back, 4 bases at V and 1 base at J, with 16 bases in the middle. Germline V CDR1 and CDR2: SGHDN, FVKESK. The CDR3 sequence is 17 residues long.

This clone was seen only a few times. J is TRBJ1-4 and V is TRBV19, with 10 positions matching TRBD1. V lost 5 bases to trimming and J lost 5 bases; unmatched junction nucleotides: 5. The germline V gene has CDR1 LNHDA and CDR2 SQIVND (reference sequence). This CDR3 has 15 amino acids. In DNA form, the CDR3 reads TGTGCCAGTAGTTCCGGGACAGGGGAGAATGAAAAACTGTTTTTT. Residues: CASSSGTGENEKLFF. Full variable domain (outside the CDR3, taken from reference TRBV19 and TRBJ1-4): DGGITQSPKYLFRKEGQNVTLSCEQNLNHDAMYWYRQDPGQGLRLIYYSQIVNDFQKGDIAEGYSVSREKKESFPLTVTSAQKNPTAFYLCASSSGTGENEKLFFGSGTQLSVL.

This clone was counted a few times. The J gene is TRBJ1-1, the V gene TRBV5-1, with 8 bases that match TRBD1. The germline V gene encodes CDR1 SGHRS and CDR2 YFSETQ. V gave up 4 bases and J gave up 4 bases; unmatched junction bases: 12. The CDR3 runs to 16 residues. This chain's CDR3 is CASSRTLTGVGTEAFF. CDR3 nucleotide sequence: TGCGCCAGCAGCAGGACACTGACAGGGGTCGGCACTGAAGCTTTCTTT.

The sample holds many counts of this clone. J is TRBJ2-1 and V is TRBV7-9, with 10 bases identical to TRBD2. After removal of 3 bases from V and 2 bases from J, the junction contained 4 bases not matched to a gene. Looked up from germline, CDR1 is SEHNR and CDR2 is FQNEAQ (reference sequence). The CDR3 has 16 residues. In nucleotides, the CDR3 is TGTGCCAGCAGCTTCCTGCTAGCGGGAGCCTACAATGAGCAGTTCTTC. Encoded protein: CASSFLLAGAYNEQFF.